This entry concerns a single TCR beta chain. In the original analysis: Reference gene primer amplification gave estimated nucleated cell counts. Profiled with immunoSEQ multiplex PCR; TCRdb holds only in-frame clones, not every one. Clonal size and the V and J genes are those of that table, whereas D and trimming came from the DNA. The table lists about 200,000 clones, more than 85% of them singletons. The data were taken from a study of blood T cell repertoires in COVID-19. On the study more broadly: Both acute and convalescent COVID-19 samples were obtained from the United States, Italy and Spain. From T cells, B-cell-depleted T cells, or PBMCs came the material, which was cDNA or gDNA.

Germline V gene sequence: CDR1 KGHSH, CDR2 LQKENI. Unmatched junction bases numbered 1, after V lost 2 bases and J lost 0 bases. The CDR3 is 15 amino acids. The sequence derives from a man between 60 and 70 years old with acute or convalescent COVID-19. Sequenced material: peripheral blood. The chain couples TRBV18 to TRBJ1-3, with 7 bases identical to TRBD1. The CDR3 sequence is CASSPDRASGNTIYF. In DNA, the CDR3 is TGTGCCAGCTCACCAGACAGGGCCTCTGGAAACACCATATATTTT.